The entry below describes one T cell receptor beta chain. This record comes from a study of early T cells in non-severe SARS-CoV-2 infection. Trimming left V 4 bases short and J 1 base short, with 14 bases between. This CDR3 is built from 16 residues. Germline V gene data show CDR1 as SGHRS and CDR2 as YFSETQ. Separate cDNA molecules each had unique molecular identifiers attached to them. MiXCR, applied by TCRdb to the 5' RACE reads, yields one record per CDR3 protein. The sample holds 35,000 to 40,000 distinct CDR3 sequences, approximately 5% seen once. The sequencing input was whole blood. The TCR originated in an adult who was a healthcare worker with PCR-confirmed SARS-CoV-2 infection or an uninfected control (not recorded which). This sequence joins TRBV5-1 and TRBJ2-2; a weak D match, TRBD2 (6 bases). Here the CDR3 reads CASSRLVGGNTGELFF. The CDR3, as DNA: TGCGCCAGCAGCCGGCTCGTGGGAGGGAACACCGGGGAGCTGTTTTTT.